The clone carrying this TCR beta chain was seen a handful of times. CDR1 is MNHEY and CDR2 is SMNVEV in the germline V gene (reference sequence). CDR3 size: 14 residues. V was trimmed by 7 bases and J by 3 bases, leaving 16 bases between them. These data are taken from a study of blood T cell repertoires in COVID-19. Overall study context: Samples came from the United States, Italy and Spain, spanning acute and convalescent COVID-19. T cells, B-cell-depleted T cells, or PBMCs provided the cDNA or gDNA that served as material.

As processed by the authors: The assay estimated nucleated cells by amplifying reference gene primers. TCRdb's copy holds only in-frame clones and misses some; the assay was immunoSEQ multiplex PCR. D and trimming come from the DNA, and the V and J calls and clone size come from that table. In the table there are about 240,000 clones, 75% to 90% of which are singletons. Sequencing input: peripheral blood. This clonotype was sampled from a woman aged 55-69 years with active or convalescent COVID-19. The gene calls are TRBV27 and TRBJ2-7, with a possible D match to TRBD1 (6 bases). The CDR3 bases are TGTGCCAGCAAGAGAGAGGGGGTTTTCTACGAGCAGTACTTC. Protein: CASKREGVFYEQYF.